This section outlines one TCR beta chain sequence together with its context. V was pared by 7 bases and J by 11 bases, with 15 bases between. The germline V gene has CDR1 KGHDR and CDR2 SFDVKD. This CDR3 contains 12 residues. These data come from a study of blood T cells in healthy people across ages. The donors, all healthy, were Caucasians living in Russia, aged about 6 to 90. A J-beta primer mix and a sample-barcoded 5' primer were used in a second PCR of roughly 6 to 11 cycles. Carrying 12 random nucleotides, a template-switch adaptor labeled each individual cDNA molecule. A minimum of 3 million CDR3-containing paired-end reads was obtained for each sample. TCRdb redid the calling of the 5' RACE reads with MiXCR, one entry per CDR3 protein. The repertoire holds around 1,500,000 distinct CDR3 sequences, with 35% to 45% as singletons.

V gene TRBV24-1 combines with J gene TRBJ2-3; perhaps D is TRBD1 or TRBD2 (5 bases each). The sequencing sample was made of blood. This receptor was obtained from a woman aged 18-29 years in good health. This CDR3 reads CATRDRDLKQYF. CDR3 in DNA: TGTGCCACCAGGGATCGGGACCTGAAGCAGTATTTT.